The clone carrying this T cell receptor beta chain has more than one count but fewer than ten. The antigen is not known. These data belong to a study of T cells in Graves' hyperthyroidism and ophthalmopathy. Study in general: Peripheral blood was collected at initial diagnosis, before any treatment.

Study-wide points: Blood also showed most of the thyroid clonotypes that were expanded above 0.001.

Hyperthyroidism was newly diagnosed in patients aged 18 to 65 (duration under 2 months). Amplification of TCR beta CDR3 regions used RNA as the template. A first-round RT-PCR of the TCR CDR3 used the HTBI primer set. TCRdb recomputed calls from the multiplex PCR reads with MiXCR, one row per CDR3 protein. This table has about 560,000 distinct CDR3 sequences, about a sixth appearing once. The CDR3 loop spans 16 amino acids. Germline CDR1 SEHNR, CDR2 FQNEAQ (reference sequence). The J segment lost 5 bases and the V segment lost 1 base, leaving 11 bases of the junction unmatched. The sequencing sample was made of blood. This TCR came from a woman aged 18-29 years with Graves' hyperthyroidism. The genes are TRBV7-9 and TRBJ2-7; 7 bases match TRBD2. The CDR3 coding sequence is TGTGCCAGCAGCTTAGGACGCGGGAGACTCTTCCACGAGCAGTACTTC. Amino acids: CASSLGRGRLFHEQYF.